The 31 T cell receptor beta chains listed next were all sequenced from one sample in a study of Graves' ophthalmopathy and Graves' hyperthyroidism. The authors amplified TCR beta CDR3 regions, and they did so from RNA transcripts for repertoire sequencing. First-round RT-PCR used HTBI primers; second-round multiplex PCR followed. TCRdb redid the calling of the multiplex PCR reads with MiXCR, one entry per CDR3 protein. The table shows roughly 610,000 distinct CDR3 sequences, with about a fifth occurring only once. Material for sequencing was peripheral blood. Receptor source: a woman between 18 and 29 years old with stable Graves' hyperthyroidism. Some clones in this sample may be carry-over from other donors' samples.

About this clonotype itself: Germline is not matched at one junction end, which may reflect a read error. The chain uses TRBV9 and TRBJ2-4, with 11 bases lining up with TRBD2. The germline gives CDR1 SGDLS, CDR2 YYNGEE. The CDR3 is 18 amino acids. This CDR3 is CASSVDGTSGSLRNIKYF. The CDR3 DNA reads TGTGCCAGCAGCGTAGATGGCACTAGCGGGAGTCTTCGGAACATTAAGTACTTC. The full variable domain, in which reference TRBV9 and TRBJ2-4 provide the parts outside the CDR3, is DSGVTQTPKHLITATGQRVTLRCSPRSGDLSVYWYQQSLDQGLQFLIQYYNGEERAKGNILERFSAQQFPDLHSELNLSSLELGDSALYFCASSVDGTSGSLRNIKYFGAGTRLSVL.

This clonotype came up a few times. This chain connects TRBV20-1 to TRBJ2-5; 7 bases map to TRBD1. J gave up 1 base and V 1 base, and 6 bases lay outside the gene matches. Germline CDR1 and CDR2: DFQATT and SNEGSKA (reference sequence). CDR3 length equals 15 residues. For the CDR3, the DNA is TGCAGTGCTAGAGTCGGGACAGATTTCCAAGAGACCCAGTACTTC. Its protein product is CSARVGTDFQETQYF.

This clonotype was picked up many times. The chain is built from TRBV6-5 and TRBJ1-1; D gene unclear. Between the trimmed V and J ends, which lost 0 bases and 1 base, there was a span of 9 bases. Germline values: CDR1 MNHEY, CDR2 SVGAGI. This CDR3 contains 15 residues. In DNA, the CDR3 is TGTGCCAGCAGTTACTCGCCGGCACAGAACACTGAAGCTTTCTTT. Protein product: CASSYSPAQNTEAFF.

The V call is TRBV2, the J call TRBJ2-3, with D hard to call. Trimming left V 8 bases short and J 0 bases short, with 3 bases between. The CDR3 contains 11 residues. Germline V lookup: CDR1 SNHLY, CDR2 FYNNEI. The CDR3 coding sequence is TGTGCCAGCCATAGCACAGATACGCAGTATTTT. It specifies CASHSTDTQYF.

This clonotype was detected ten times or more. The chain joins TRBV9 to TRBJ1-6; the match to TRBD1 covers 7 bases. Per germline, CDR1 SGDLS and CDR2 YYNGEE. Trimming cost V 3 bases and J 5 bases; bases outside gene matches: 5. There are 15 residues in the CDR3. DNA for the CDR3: TGTGCCAGCAGCGGGAAGACAGGGAATAATTCACCCCTCCACTTT. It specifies CASSGKTGNNSPLHF.

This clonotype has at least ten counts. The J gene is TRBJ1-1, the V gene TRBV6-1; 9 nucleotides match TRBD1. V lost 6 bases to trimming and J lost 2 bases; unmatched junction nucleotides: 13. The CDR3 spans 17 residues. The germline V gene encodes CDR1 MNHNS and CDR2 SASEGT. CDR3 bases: TGTGCCAGCAGCCTGAAGCGGGACAGGGAGTTTAACACTGAAGCTTTCTTT. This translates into CASSLKRDREFNTEAFF.

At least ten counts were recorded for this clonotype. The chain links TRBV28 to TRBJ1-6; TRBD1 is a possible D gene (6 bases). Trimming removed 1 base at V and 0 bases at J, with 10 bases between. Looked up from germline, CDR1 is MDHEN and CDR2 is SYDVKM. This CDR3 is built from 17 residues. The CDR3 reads CASSLSGASSYNSPLHF. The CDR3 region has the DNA TGTGCCAGCAGTTTATCGGGGGCAAGCTCCTATAATTCACCCCTCCACTTT. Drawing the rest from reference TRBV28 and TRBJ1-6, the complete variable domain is DVKVTQSSRYLVKRTGEKVFLECVQDMDHENMFWYRQDPGLGLRLIYFSYDVKMKEKGDIPEGYSVSREKKERFSLILESASTNQTSMYLCASSLSGASSYNSPLHFGNGTRLTVT.

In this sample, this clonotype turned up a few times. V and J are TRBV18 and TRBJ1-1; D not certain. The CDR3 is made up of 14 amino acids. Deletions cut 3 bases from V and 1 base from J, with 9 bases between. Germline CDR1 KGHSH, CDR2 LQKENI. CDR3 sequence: CASSPDAKNTEAFF. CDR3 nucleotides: TGTGCCAGCTCACCCGACGCCAAGAACACTGAAGCTTTCTTT.

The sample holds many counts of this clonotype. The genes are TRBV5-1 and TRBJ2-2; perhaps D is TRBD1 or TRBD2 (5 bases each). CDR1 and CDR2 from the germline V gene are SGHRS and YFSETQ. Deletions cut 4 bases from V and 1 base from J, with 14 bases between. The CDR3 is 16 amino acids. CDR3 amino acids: CASSLESGGNTGELFF. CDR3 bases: TGCGCCAGCAGCCTGGAGTCTGGGGGGAACACCGGGGAGCTGTTTTTT. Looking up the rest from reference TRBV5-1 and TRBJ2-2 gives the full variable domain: KAGVTQTPRYLIKTRGQQVTLSCSPISGHRSVSWYQQTPGQGLQFLFEYFSETQRNKGNFPGRFSGRQFSNSRSEMNVSTLELGDSALYLCASSLESGGNTGELFFGEGSRLTVL.

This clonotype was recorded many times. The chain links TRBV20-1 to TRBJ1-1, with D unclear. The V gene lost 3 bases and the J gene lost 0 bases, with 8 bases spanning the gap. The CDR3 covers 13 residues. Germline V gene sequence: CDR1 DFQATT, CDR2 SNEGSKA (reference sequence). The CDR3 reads CSARRQMNTEAFF. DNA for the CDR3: TGCAGTGCTAGGAGGCAGATGAACACTGAAGCTTTCTTT.

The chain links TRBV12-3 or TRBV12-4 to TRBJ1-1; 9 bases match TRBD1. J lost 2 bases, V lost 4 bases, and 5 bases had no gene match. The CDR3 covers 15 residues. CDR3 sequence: CASSSTGGPNTEAFF. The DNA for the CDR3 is TGTGCCAGCAGTTCTACAGGGGGCCCTAACACTGAAGCTTTCTTT.

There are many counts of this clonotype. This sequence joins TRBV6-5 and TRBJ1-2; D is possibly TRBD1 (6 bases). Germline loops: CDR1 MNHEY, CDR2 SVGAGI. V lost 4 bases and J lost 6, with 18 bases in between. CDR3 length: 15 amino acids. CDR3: CASSSVGGGGDGYTF. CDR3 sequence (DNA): TGTGCCAGCAGTTCCGTCGGGGGGGGCGGCGATGGCTACACCTTC.

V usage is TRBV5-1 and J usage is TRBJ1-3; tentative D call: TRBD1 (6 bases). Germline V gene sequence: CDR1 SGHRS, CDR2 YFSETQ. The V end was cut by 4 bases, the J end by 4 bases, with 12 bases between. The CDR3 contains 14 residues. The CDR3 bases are TGCGCCAGCAGCGACGGGGGCGAAGGAAACACCATATATTTT. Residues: CASSDGGEGNTIYF.

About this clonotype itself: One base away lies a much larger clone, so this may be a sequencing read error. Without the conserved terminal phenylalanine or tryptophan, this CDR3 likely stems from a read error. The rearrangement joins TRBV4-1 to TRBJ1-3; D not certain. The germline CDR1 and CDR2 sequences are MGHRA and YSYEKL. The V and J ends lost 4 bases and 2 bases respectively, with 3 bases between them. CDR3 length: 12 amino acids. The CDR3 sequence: CASSLPGNTIYV. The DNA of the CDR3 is TGCGCCAGCAGCCTCCCTGGAAACACCATATATGTT.

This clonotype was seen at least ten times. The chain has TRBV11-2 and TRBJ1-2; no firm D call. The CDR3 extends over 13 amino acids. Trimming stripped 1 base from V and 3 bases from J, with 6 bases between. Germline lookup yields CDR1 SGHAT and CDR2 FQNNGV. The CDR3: CASSLAPDYGYTF. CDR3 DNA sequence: TGTGCCAGCAGCTTAGCGCCGGACTATGGCTACACCTTC. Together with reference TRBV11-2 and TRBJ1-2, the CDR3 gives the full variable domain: EAGVAQSPRYKIIEKRQSVAFWCNPISGHATLYWYQQILGQGPKLLIQFQNNGVVDDSQLPKDRFSAERLKGVDSTLKIQPAKLEDSAVYLCASSLAPDYGYTFGSGTRLTVV.

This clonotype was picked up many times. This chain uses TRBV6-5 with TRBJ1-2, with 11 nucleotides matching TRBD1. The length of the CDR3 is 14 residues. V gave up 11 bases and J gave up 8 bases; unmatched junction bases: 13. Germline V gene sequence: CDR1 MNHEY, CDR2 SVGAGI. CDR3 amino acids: CASHLAGTGGGYTF. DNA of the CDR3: TGTGCCTCCCACCTTGCCGGGACAGGGGGAGGCTACACCTTC.

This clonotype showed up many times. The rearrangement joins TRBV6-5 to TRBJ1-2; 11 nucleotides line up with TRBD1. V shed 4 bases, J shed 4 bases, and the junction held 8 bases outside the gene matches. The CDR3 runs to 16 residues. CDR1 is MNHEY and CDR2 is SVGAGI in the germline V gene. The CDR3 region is CASSSTDRGRIYGYTF. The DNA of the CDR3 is TGTGCCAGCAGTTCCACGGACAGGGGGCGAATCTATGGCTACACCTTC.

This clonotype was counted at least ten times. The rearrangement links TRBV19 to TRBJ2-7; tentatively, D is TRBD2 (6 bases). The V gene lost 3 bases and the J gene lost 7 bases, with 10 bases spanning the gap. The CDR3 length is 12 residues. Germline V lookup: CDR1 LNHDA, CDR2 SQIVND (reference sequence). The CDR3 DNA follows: TGTGCCAGTAGTATTACGGGGGAGGAGCAGTACTTC. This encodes CASSITGEEQYF. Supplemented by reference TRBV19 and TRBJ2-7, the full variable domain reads DGGITQSPKYLFRKEGQNVTLSCEQNLNHDAMYWYRQDPGQGLRLIYYSQIVNDFQKGDIAEGYSVSREKKESFPLTVTSAQKNPTAFYLCASSITGEEQYFGPGTRLTVT.

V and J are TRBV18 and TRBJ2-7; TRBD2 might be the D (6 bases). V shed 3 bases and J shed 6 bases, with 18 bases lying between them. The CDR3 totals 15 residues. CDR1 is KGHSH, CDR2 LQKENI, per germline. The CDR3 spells CASSPPSGLTLEQYF. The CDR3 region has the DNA TGTGCCAGCTCACCCCCGTCGGGACTTACCCTCGAGCAGTACTTC.

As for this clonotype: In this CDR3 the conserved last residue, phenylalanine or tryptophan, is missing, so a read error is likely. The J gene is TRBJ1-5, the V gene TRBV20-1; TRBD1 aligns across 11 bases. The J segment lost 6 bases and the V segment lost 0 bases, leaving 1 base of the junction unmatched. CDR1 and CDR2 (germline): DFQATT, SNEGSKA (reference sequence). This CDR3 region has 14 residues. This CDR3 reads CSARDGTGGQPQHL. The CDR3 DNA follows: TGCAGTGCTAGAGATGGGACAGGGGGTCAGCCCCAGCATCTT.

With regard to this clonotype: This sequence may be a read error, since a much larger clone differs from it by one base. CDR3 DNA sequence: TGTGCCAGCAGGACCCTACAGGGGAGGGACATCGGGGAGCTGTTTTTT. It codes for CASRTLQGRDIGELFF. The chain recombines TRBV6-1 with TRBJ2-2, with D perhaps matching TRBD1 or TRBD2 (7 bases each). Trimming took 6 bases from V and 7 from J, leaving 21 bases between them. Germline lookup yields CDR1 MNHNS and CDR2 SASEGT. The CDR3 consists of 16 residues.

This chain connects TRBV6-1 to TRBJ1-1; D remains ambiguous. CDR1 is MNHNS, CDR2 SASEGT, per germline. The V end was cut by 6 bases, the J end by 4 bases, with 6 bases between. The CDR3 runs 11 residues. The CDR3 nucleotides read TGTGCCAGCAGGAGTGGCACTGAAGCTTTCTTT. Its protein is CASRSGTEAFF.

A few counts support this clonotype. The CDR3 region is CASSLAPAGSYEQYF. CDR3 in DNA: TGCGCCAGCAGCTTGGCTCCAGCGGGCTCCTACGAGCAGTACTTC. The chain employs TRBV5-1 and TRBJ2-7; D possibly corresponds to TRBD2 (6 bases). The CDR3 covers 15 residues. With 0 bases removed from V and 0 bases from J, the gap between germline ends came to 10 bases. From germline, CDR1 is SGHRS and CDR2 YFSETQ.

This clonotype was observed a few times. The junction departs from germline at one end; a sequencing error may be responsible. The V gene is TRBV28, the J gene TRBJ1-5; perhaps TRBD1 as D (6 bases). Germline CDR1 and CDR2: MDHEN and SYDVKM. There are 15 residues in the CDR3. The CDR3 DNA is TGTGCCAGCAGTCGACCTGGACAGAACAATCGGCCCCAGCATTTT. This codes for CASSRPGQNNRPQHF.

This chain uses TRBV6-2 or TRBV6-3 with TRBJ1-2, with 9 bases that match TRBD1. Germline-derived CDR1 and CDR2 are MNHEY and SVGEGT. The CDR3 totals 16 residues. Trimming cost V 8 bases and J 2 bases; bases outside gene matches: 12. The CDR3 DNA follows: TGTGCCAGCGGTAGATTGGGGACAGGGCTCAACTATGGCTACACCTTC. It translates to CASGRLGTGLNYGYTF.

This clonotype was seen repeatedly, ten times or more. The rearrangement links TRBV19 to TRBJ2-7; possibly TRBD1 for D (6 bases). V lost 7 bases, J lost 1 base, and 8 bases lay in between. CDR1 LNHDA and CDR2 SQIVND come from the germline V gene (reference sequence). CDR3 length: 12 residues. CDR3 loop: CASKDRSYEQYF. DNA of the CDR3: TGTGCCAGTAAGGACAGATCCTACGAGCAGTACTTC.

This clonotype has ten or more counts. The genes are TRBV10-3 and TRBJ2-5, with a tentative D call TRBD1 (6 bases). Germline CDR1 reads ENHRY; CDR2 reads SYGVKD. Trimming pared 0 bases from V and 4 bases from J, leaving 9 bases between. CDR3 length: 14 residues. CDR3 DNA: TGTGCCATCAGTGAGTCGGTAGGGGGAGAGACCCAGTACTTC. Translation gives CAISESVGGETQYF.

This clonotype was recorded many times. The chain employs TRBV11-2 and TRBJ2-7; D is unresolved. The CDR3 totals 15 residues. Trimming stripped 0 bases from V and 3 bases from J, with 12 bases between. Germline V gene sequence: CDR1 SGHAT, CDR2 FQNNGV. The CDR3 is CASSLESMGFYEQYF. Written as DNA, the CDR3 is TGTGCCAGCAGCTTAGAGTCTATGGGATTCTACGAGCAGTACTTC. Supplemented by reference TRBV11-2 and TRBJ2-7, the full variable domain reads EAGVAQSPRYKIIEKRQSVAFWCNPISGHATLYWYQQILGQGPKLLIQFQNNGVVDDSQLPKDRFSAERLKGVDSTLKIQPAKLEDSAVYLCASSLESMGFYEQYFGPGTRLTVT.

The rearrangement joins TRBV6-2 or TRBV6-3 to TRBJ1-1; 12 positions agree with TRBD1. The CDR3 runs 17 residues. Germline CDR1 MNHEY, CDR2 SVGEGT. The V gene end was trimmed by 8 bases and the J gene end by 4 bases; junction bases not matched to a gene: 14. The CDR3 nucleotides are TGTGCCAGCTTTAGGGGGACAGGGGGCGTTAGGGGCACTGAAGCTTTCTTT. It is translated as CASFRGTGGVRGTEAFF.

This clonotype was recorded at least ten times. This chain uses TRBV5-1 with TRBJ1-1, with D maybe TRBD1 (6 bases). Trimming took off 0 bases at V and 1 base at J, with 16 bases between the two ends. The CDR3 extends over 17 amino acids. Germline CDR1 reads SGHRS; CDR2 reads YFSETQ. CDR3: CASSLALGGTRNTEAFF. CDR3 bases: TGCGCCAGCAGCTTGGCCTTAGGGGGGACGCGGAACACTGAAGCTTTCTTT.

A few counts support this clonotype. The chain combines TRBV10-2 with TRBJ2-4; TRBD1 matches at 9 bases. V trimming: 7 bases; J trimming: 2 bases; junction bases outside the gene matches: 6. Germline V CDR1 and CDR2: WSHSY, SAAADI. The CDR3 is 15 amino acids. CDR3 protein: CASTGTGNTKNIQYF. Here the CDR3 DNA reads TGCGCCAGCACCGGGACAGGGAATACCAAAAACATTCAGTACTTC.